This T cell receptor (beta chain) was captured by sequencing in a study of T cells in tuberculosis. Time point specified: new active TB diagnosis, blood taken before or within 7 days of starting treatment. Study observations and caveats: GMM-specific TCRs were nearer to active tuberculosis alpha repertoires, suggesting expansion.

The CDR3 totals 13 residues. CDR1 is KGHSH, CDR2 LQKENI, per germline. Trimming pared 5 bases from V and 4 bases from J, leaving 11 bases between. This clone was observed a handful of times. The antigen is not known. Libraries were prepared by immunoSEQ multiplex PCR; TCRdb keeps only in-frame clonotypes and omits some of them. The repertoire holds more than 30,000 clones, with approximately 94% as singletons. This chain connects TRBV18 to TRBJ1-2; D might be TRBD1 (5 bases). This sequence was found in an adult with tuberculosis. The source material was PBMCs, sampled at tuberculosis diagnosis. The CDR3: CASSDGTLYGYTF. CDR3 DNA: TGTGCCAGCTCAGACGGGACTCTCTATGGCTACACCTTC.